The next 15 T cell receptor beta chains were all read from a single sample in a study of cytomegalovirus exposure and HLA in healthy donors. The repertoire was sequenced with immunoSEQ multiplex PCR; TCRdb's copy has only in-frame clones and lacks some. The table has 150,000 to 180,000 clones, around 83% seen once. Sequencing was done on a sample of PBMCs. Every receptor here comes from a human donor in good health.

The chain links TRBV6-1 to TRBJ2-1, with D unresolved. Germline CDR1 MNHNS, CDR2 SASEGT. The ends were cut back, 8 bases at V and 9 bases at J, with 17 bases in the middle. There are 13 residues in the CDR3. The CDR3 sequence: CASSQGRTGEQFF. The CDR3 nucleotides read TGTGCCAGCTCACAAGGCCGAACGGGTGAGCAGTTCTTC.

This sequence joins TRBV5-1 and TRBJ1-2, with D perhaps matching TRBD1 (6 bases). Germline V gene lookup returns CDR1 SGHRS and CDR2 YFSETQ. The ends were cut back, 0 bases at V and 4 bases at J, with 13 bases in the middle. The CDR3 totals 15 residues. CDR3 amino acids: CASSLARGSGYGYTF. The CDR3 DNA reads as TGCGCCAGCAGCTTGGCAAGGGGGTCTGGCTATGGCTACACCTTC. Combining the CDR3 with reference TRBV5-1 and TRBJ1-2 gives the whole variable domain KAGVTQTPRYLIKTRGQQVTLSCSPISGHRSVSWYQQTPGQGLQFLFEYFSETQRNKGNFPGRFSGRQFSNSRSEMNVSTLELGDSALYLCASSLARGSGYGYTFGSGTRLTVV.

The J gene is TRBJ2-7, the V gene TRBV28, with 7 bases fitting TRBD2. The ends lost 3 bases at V and 2 bases at J; junction bases unmatched: 13. The CDR3 runs to 17 residues. Germline assignment: CDR1 MDHEN and CDR2 SYDVKM. The DNA for the CDR3 is TGTGCCAGCAGTTTCCCCCTAGCGGAGGGAATGACCTACGAGCAGTACTTC. Amino acids: CASSFPLAEGMTYEQYF.

The V gene is TRBV27, the J gene TRBJ1-5, with 10 bases that match TRBD1. The germline CDR1 and CDR2 sequences are MNHEY and SMNVEV (reference sequence). The CDR3 sequence is 15 residues long. V lost 4 bases and J lost 4; bases outside the gene matches: 4. As DNA, the CDR3 is TGTGCCAGCAGTTCGCCGGGACAGGGGAATCAGCCCCAGCATTTT. It codes for CASSSPGQGNQPQHF.

The genes are TRBV27 and TRBJ1-5; tentative D call: TRBD1 (6 bases). The CDR3 is 14 amino acids. Trimming cost V 10 bases and J 0 bases, with 13 bases left between them. Germline lookup yields CDR1 MNHEY and CDR2 SMNVEV (reference sequence). The CDR3 is CATRTGYSNQPQHF. The CDR3 DNA follows: TGTGCCACTAGAACAGGGTATAGCAATCAGCCCCAGCATTTT.

The gene calls are TRBV9 and TRBJ2-1, with TRBD2 matching 12 bases. The CDR3 runs to 15 residues. Germline V lookup: CDR1 SGDLS, CDR2 YYNGEE. V lost 3 bases and J lost 7; bases outside the gene matches: 5. The CDR3 DNA follows: TGTGCCAGCAGCGGAGGACTAGCGGGAAAGAATGAGCAGTTCTTC. Its translation: CASSGGLAGKNEQFF.

The genes are TRBV27 and TRBJ2-7; 8 bases line up with TRBD2. The CDR3 is made up of 15 amino acids. The germline V gene has CDR1 MNHEY and CDR2 SMNVEV (reference sequence). The trim removed 2 bases at V and 2 bases at J, leaving 5 bases unmatched. The CDR3 loop is CASSLTSGGTYEQYF. As DNA, the CDR3 is TGTGCCAGCAGTTTAACTAGCGGAGGGACCTACGAGCAGTACTTC.

The chain has TRBV27 and TRBJ1-2, with 8 bases lining up with TRBD1. The CDR3 covers 15 residues. Germline-derived CDR1 and CDR2 are MNHEY and SMNVEV (reference sequence). Trimming took 6 bases from V and 6 from J; bases not matched to a gene: 12. CDR3 DNA sequence: TGTGCCAGCAGAAGTCAGCCAGGGGGCGGGAATGGCTACACCTTC. Amino acids: CASRSQPGGGNGYTF.

V usage is TRBV6-6 and J usage is TRBJ2-7, with a weak D call TRBD1 (6 bases). Trimming removed 5 bases at V and 4 bases at J, with 12 bases between. The length of the CDR3 is 13 residues. Germline CDR1 MNHNY, CDR2 SVGAGI (reference sequence). The CDR3 loop reads CASSPAGAYEQYF. CDR3 nucleotide sequence: TGTGCCAGCAGTCCCGCAGGGGCATACGAGCAGTACTTC.

The chain employs TRBV7-8 and TRBJ2-6; 7 bases align to TRBD1. Per germline, CDR1 SGHVS and CDR2 FQNEAQ. The ends lost 1 base at V and 0 bases at J; junction bases unmatched: 3. CDR3 length equals 17 residues. Here the CDR3 DNA reads TGTGCCAGCAGCTTAGACCCAGGGGGCTCTGGGGCCAACGTCCTGACTTTC. It translates to CASSLDPGGSGANVLTF.

This clone was counted once. The junction departs from the called germline gene at one end, perhaps through a read error. The same CDR3 can be traced to other DNA sequences in this sample. The rearrangement uses TRBV7-8 and TRBJ1-2; D is possibly TRBD1 (6 bases). In germline, CDR1 is SGHVS, CDR2 FQNEAQ. The CDR3 is 14 amino acids. CDR3 nucleotides: TGCGCCAGCAGCTTAGTTCGGGGGGCGGGTGGCTACACCTTC. It translates to CASSLVRGAGGYTF.

This chain uses TRBV29-1 with TRBJ1-1; 7 bases agree with TRBD1. Germline CDR1 reads SQVTM; CDR2 reads ANQGSEA. The length of the CDR3 is 12 residues. J gave up 3 bases and V 6 bases, and 4 bases lay outside the gene matches. The CDR3 is CSVRDSHTEAFF. In nucleotides, the CDR3 is TGCAGCGTCCGGGACAGTCACACTGAAGCTTTCTTT.

CDR3 sequence reads: CASSDRGRDKDTQYF. CDR3 in DNA: TGTGCCAGCAGTGACAGGGGGAGAGACAAAGATACGCAGTATTTT. This sequence joins TRBV6-1 and TRBJ2-3; 7 bases fit TRBD1. CDR1 is MNHNS and CDR2 is SASEGT in the germline V gene. Trimming at V came to 3 bases and at J to 5 bases, leaving 8 bases not matched to a gene. This CDR3 is built from 15 residues.

The V and J genes are TRBV13 and TRBJ1-2; TRBD1 matches 8 bases. The CDR3 length is 16 residues. V was pared by 4 bases and J by 0 bases, with 7 bases of the junction left unmatched. CDR1 and CDR2 (germline): PRHDT, FYEKMQ (reference sequence). CDR3 nucleotides: TGTGCCAGCAGCTCCGGACAGGGCCAAGCTAACTATGGCTACACCTTC. Its translation: CASSSGQGQANYGYTF.

The chain recombines TRBV4-1 with TRBJ2-3; 9 bases fit TRBD2. CDR3 size: 16 residues. The J segment lost 0 bases and the V segment lost 1 base, leaving 2 bases of the junction unmatched. In germline, CDR1 is MGHRA, CDR2 YSYEKL. The CDR3, as DNA: TGCGCCAGCAGCCAAGCGAGCGGGAGGAGCACAGATACGCAGTATTTT. Translation gives CASSQASGRSTDTQYF.